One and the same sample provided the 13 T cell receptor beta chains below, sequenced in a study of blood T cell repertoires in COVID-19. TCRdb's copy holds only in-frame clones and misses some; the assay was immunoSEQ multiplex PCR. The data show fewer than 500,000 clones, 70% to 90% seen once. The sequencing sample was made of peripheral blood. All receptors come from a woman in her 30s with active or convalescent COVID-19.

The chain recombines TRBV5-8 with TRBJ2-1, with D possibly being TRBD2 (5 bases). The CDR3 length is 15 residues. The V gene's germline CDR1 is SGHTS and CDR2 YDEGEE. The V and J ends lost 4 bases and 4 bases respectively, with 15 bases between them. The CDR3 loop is CASSPYRGLYNEQFF. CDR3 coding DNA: TGTGCCAGCAGCCCCTACCGCGGGCTATACAATGAGCAGTTCTTC.

CDR3 sequence (DNA): TGTGCCAGCAGTGAAAGGTTCTCGGCTAGCGCCACAGATACGCAGTATTTT. Protein product: CASSERFSASATDTQYF. This chain joins TRBV6-1 and TRBJ2-3, with a tentative D call TRBD2 (6 bases). Germline CDR1 is MNHNS and CDR2 is SASEGT. The CDR3 runs 17 residues. Deletions cut 2 bases from V and 2 bases from J, with 17 bases between.

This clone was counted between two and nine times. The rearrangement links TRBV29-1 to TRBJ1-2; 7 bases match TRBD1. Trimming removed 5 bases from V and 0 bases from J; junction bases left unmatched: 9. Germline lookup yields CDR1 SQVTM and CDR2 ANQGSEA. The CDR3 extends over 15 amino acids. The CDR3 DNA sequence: TGCAGCGTTTCTACAGGGGCCTCAGCTAACTATGGCTACACCTTC. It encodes CSVSTGASANYGYTF.

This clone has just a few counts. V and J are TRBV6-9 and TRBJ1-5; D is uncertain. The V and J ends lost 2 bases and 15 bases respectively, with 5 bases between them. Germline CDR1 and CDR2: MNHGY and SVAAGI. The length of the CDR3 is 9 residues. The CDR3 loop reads CASSYTPHF. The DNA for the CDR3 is TGTGCCAGCAGTTATACTCCGCATTTT.

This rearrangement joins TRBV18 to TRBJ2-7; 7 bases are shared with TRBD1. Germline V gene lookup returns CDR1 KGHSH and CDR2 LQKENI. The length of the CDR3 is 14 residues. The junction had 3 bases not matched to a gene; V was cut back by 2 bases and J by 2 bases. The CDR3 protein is CASSPRQGPYEQYF. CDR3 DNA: TGTGCCAGCTCACCAAGACAGGGACCCTACGAGCAGTACTTC.

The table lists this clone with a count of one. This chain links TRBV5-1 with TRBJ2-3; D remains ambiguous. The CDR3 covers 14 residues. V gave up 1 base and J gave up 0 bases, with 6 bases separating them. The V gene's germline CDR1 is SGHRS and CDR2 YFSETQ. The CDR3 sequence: CASSLSPSTDTQYF. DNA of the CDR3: TGCGCCAGCAGCTTGAGCCCTAGCACAGATACGCAGTATTTT.

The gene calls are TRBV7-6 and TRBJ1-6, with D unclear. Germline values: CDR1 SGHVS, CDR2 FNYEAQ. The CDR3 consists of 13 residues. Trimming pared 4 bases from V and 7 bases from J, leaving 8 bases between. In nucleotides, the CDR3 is TGTGCCAGCAGCTCATCAGTGAATTCACCCCTCCACTTT. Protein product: CASSSSVNSPLHF. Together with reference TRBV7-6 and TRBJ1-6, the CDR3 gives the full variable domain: GAGVSQSPRYKVTKRGQDVALRCDPISGHVSLYWYRQALGQGPEFLTYFNYEAQQDKSGLPNDRFSAERPEGSISTLTIQRTEQRDSAMYRCASSSSVNSPLHFGNGTRLTVT.

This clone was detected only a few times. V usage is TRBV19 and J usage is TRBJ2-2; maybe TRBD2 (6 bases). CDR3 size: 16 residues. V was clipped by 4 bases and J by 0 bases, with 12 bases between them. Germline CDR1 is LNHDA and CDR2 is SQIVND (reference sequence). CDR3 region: CASSRGSGPNTGELFF. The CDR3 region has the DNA TGTGCCAGTAGTAGGGGGAGCGGGCCGAACACCGGGGAGCTGTTTTTT.

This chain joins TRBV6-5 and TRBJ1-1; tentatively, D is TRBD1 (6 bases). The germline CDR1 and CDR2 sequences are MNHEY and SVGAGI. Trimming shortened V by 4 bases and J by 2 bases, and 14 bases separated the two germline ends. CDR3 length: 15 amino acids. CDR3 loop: CASSFTTGINTEAFF. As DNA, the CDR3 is TGTGCCAGCAGTTTTACCACAGGGATTAACACTGAAGCTTTCTTT.

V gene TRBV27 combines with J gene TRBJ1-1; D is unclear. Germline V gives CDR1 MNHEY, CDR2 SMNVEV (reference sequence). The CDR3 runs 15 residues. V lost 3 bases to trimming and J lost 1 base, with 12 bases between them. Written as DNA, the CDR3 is TGTGCCAGCAGTTTTTCGGACGGGAGGAACACTGAAGCTTTCTTT. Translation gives CASSFSDGRNTEAFF.

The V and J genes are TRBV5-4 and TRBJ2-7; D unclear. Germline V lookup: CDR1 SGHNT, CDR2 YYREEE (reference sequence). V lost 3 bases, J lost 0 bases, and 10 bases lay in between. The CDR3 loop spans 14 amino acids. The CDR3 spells CASSSSGNSYEQYF. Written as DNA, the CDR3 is TGTGCCAGCAGCTCTTCAGGAAACTCCTACGAGCAGTACTTC. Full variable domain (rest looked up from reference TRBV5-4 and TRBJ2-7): ETGVTQSPTHLIKTRGQQVTLRCSSQSGHNTVSWYQQALGQGPQFIFQYYREEENGRGNFPPRFSGLQFPNYSSELNVNALELDDSALYLCASSSSGNSYEQYFGPGTRLTVT.

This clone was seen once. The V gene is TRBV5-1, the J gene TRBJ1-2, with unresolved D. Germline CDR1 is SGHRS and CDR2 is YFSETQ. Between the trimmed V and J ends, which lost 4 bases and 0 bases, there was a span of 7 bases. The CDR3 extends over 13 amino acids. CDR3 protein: CASSGGSNYGYTF. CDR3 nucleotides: TGCGCCAGCAGCGGCGGATCTAACTATGGCTACACCTTC.

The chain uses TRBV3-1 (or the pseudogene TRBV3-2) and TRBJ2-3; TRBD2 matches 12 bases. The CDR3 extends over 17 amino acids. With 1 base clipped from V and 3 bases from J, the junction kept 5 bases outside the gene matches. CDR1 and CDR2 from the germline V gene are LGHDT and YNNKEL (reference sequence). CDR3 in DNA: TGTGCCAGCAGCCAAGGGACTAGCGGGATACAAACAGATACGCAGTATTTT. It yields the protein CASSQGTSGIQTDTQYF.